This T cell receptor (beta chain) was captured by sequencing in a study of shared T cell receptors in the human thymus. The method was immunoSEQ multiplex PCR; TCRdb's version includes in-frame clones alone and lacks a portion of them. Here the sample spans hundreds of thousands of clones, about 84% being singletons. These data are also associated with another study on human thymus T cells. That investigation notes: Having surgery to correct congenital heart defects, healthy Finnish infants acted as the donors. The study used thymus tissue resected during corrective heart surgery. Gene usage for V and J segments appeared biased in thymic and blood repertoires. Reports from related research described highly overlapping thymic repertoires among unrelated individuals.

Specimen: thymocytes. The sequence derives from a boy in the first two years of life with a congenital heart defect.

CDR3 bases: TGTGCCAGCAGTACGTACAGGGCCCAGAGCTCCTACGAGCAGTACTTC. It translates to CASSTYRAQSSYEQYF. The genes are TRBV27 and TRBJ2-7; D may be TRBD1 (6 bases). Trimming cost V 5 bases and J 0 bases, with 17 bases left between them. This CDR3 is built from 16 residues. CDR1 and CDR2 from the germline V gene are MNHEY and SMNVEV (reference sequence).